Shown below are 3 T cell receptor beta chains from a single sample sequenced in a study of regulatory T cells in long-lasting Graves disease. Time point: persistent/refractory GD, antithyroid drugs over 5 years with positive TRAb. PBMCs were the source of the RNA used for TCR sequencing. Relying on iRepertoire HTBI primers and Arm-PCR of CDR3 regions, the team built TCR beta libraries. MiXCR, applied by TCRdb to the multiplex PCR reads, yields one record per CDR3 protein. The sample includes fewer than 400,000 distinct CDR3 sequences, less than 25% of them seen just once. Sample: peripheral blood mononuclear cells (PBMCs), taken when the disease was refractory, from a patient treated with antithyroid drugs. All receptors come from a female donor with Graves disease.

J is TRBJ2-7 and V is TRBV28, with D tentatively TRBD2 (5 bases). There are 12 residues in the CDR3. V lost 10 bases and J lost 6, with 16 bases in between. Looked up from germline, CDR1 is MDHEN and CDR2 is SYDVKM. CDR3 sequence: CATNNGEREQYF. The CDR3 nucleotides read TGTGCCACCAACAACGGGGAGCGCGAGCAGTACTTC. Full variable domain (remainder filled in from reference TRBV28 and TRBJ2-7): DVKVTQSSRYLVKRTGEKVFLECVQDMDHENMFWYRQDPGLGLRLIYFSYDVKMKEKGDIPEGYSVSREKKERFSLILESASTNQTSMYLCATNNGEREQYFGPGTRLTVT.

The V and J genes are TRBV4-1 and TRBJ1-1; D gene uncertain. V was clipped by 2 bases and J by 7 bases, with 14 bases between them. Germline assignment: CDR1 MGHRA and CDR2 YSYEKL. There are 14 residues in the CDR3. CDR3 region: CASSQPRQNLEAFF. DNA of the CDR3: TGCGCCAGCAGCCAACCGCGACAAAACCTTGAAGCTTTCTTT.

Note on this clonotype: Relative to the germline gene, one junction end is altered; a read error may explain this. This chain connects TRBV2 to TRBJ2-2, with TRBD2 matching over 8 bases. Germline V gives CDR1 SNHLY, CDR2 FYNNEI. The CDR3 covers 13 residues. The CDR3 spells CASSDSMAGGLFF. The CDR3 region has the DNA TGTGCCAGCAGTGATAGTATGGCGGGGGGGCTGTTTTTT.